What follows is one T cell receptor beta chain and its context. As yet, its antigen is unknown. The data belong to a study of CD8 T cells in ankylosing spondylitis. The CDR3 covers 15 residues. The ends were cut back, 6 bases at V and 1 base at J, with 15 bases in the middle. CDR1 is MDHEN and CDR2 is SYDVKM in the germline V gene. The authors made TCR beta libraries by quantitative 5'-RACE with molecular barcodes. Via MiXCR, TCRdb re-called the 5' RACE reads, giving one row per CDR3 protein. The sample has approximately 350,000 distinct CDR3 sequences; about 20% are singletons. Findings and caveats of the study: About 8 highly homologous variants formed a TCR beta motif that appeared characteristic of ankylosing spondylitis blood. Before this, some motif variants had been reported in reactive arthritis synovial fluid and blood. Enrichment of disease-linked clones was reportedly significant in matched ankylosing spondylitis synovial fluid.

This clonotype was obtained from a male donor with ankylosing spondylitis or in good health (not recorded which). The sample taken for sequencing was blood, either unsorted or a sorted T cell fraction (not recorded which). This rearrangement joins TRBV28 to TRBJ2-5; D gene ambiguous. DNA for the CDR3: TGTGCCAGCAGGAGGTTGGGAACTCTCCAAGAGACCCAGTACTTC. Its translation is CASRRLGTLQETQYF.